The clone carrying this TCR beta chain showed up just a few times. Germline CDR1 reads SGHTA; CDR2 reads FQGNSA. Trimming removed 2 bases at V and 12 bases at J, with 17 bases between. This CDR3 is 13 amino acids long. A heparinised blood draw that averaged roughly 120 mL was obtained once from each donor. This record comes from a study of beta chain features in type 1 diabetes. About the research overall: Analysis included 100 million to 110 million sorted cells drawn from all samples.

The investigators reverse transcribed all of the isolated RNA, so they sequenced expressed TCRB transcripts. This table comes from immunoSEQ multiplex PCR, and its TCRdb copy is limited to in-frame clones, with some not included. The profile shows about 900,000 clones, about 17% of them singletons. Material for sequencing was naive CD4+ T cells from blood. The gene calls are TRBV7-2 and TRBJ2-7; D remains ambiguous. This clonotype was obtained from a woman in her late teens or twenties in good health. The CDR3 DNA follows: TGTGCCAGCAGCTTATCCGATTCTTTCCTTGGGTACTTC. Its translation: CASSLSDSFLGYF.